Presented here are 27 T cell receptor beta chains from one specimen sequenced in a study of T cell changes during pregnancy in multiple sclerosis. Produced via immunoSEQ multiplex PCR; TCRdb's table is partial and in-frame only. The data contain tens of thousands of clones, 85% to 95% of them singletons. Here the sequenced sample was CD8+ T cells from peripheral blood mononuclear cells, taken before pregnancy. Receptors originate from a female donor with multiple sclerosis, enrolled in a pregnancy study.

The chain is built from TRBV29-1 and TRBJ2-2, with D possibly matching TRBD1 (5 bases). In germline, CDR1 is SQVTM, CDR2 ANQGSEA. Trimming took 5 bases from V and 5 from J, leaving 9 bases between them. CDR3 size: 12 residues. CDR3 in DNA: TGCAGCGTTCTCGACAGTACCGGGGAGCTGTTTTTT. It yields the protein CSVLDSTGELFF.

This clone was seen once. This sequence joins TRBV5-1 and TRBJ2-7, with 7 bases identical to TRBD1. The CDR3 consists of 12 residues. After removal of 5 bases from V and 7 bases from J, the junction contained 6 bases not matched to a gene. The germline CDR1 and CDR2 sequences are SGHRS and YFSETQ. CDR3 region: CASRQGQEEQYF. As DNA, the CDR3 is TGCGCCAGCAGACAAGGACAGGAGGAGCAGTACTTC.

The chain carries TRBV27 and TRBJ1-4; D is perhaps TRBD1 (5 bases). The CDR3 spans 15 residues. Germline V gene sequence: CDR1 MNHEY, CDR2 SMNVEV (reference sequence). V was pared by 0 bases and J by 8 bases, with 13 bases between. This CDR3 reads CASSLSQGPREKLFF. CDR3 in DNA: TGTGCCAGCAGTTTATCCCAGGGTCCGAGAGAAAAACTGTTTTTT. Variable domain in full (rest from reference TRBV27 and TRBJ1-4): EAQVTQNPRYLITVTGKKLTVTCSQNMNHEYMSWYRQDPGLGLRQIYYSMNVEVTDKGDVPEGYKVSRKEKRNFPLILESPSPNQTSLYFCASSLSQGPREKLFFGSGTQLSVL.

The gene calls are TRBV5-1 and TRBJ2-1, with D possibly TRBD2 on 5 matching bases. In germline, CDR1 is SGHRS, CDR2 YFSETQ. The CDR3 has 12 residues. Trimming pared 4 bases from V and 10 bases from J, leaving 12 bases between. CDR3 coding DNA: TGCGCCAGCAGCCTAAATCGACTAGAGCAGTTCTTC. Amino acid sequence: CASSLNRLEQFF.

The gene calls are TRBV4-3 and TRBJ2-1, with 11 bases that match TRBD2. The CDR3 length is 16 residues. Germline V CDR1 and CDR2: LGHNA, YSLEER. The junction had 9 bases not matched to a gene; V was cut back by 1 base and J by 10 bases. This CDR3 is CASSQGATGLADEQFF. The CDR3 region has the DNA TGCGCCAGCAGCCAAGGAGCCACGGGACTAGCGGACGAGCAGTTCTTC.

This sequence joins TRBV2 and TRBJ2-2; TRBD2 is a possible D gene (6 bases). Trimming stripped 1 base from V and 2 bases from J, with 8 bases between. Germline V gene lookup returns CDR1 SNHLY and CDR2 FYNNEI. This CDR3 has 15 amino acids. CDR3 sequence (DNA): TGTGCCAGCAGTGAAGGGACTACCAACACCGGGGAGCTGTTTTTT. It specifies CASSEGTTNTGELFF.

The chain has TRBV19 and TRBJ2-2, with 8 bases lining up with TRBD2. The CDR3 extends over 14 amino acids. Trimming cost V 5 bases and J 4 bases; bases outside gene matches: 3. Germline V CDR1 and CDR2: LNHDA, SQIVND (reference sequence). The DNA of the CDR3 is TGTGCCAGTAGTGCGACTAGCGCCACCGGGGAGCTGTTTTTT. Translated: CASSATSATGELFF.

The chain has TRBV6-1 and TRBJ1-3, with D possibly being TRBD1 (5 bases). CDR3 length equals 17 residues. V was cut by 3 bases and J by 2 bases, with 17 bases left in between. Looked up from germline, CDR1 is MNHNS and CDR2 is SASEGT. CDR3 sequence (DNA): TGTGCCAGCAGTGATGTCTCAGCCAGGGCCGCTGGAAACACCATATATTTT. Translation gives CASSDVSARAAGNTIYF.

In its sample, this clone was seen once. The chain recombines TRBV5-1 with TRBJ2-7; no firm D call. Germline loops: CDR1 SGHRS, CDR2 YFSETQ. V was clipped by 2 bases and J by 3 bases, with 3 bases between them. The CDR3 is 11 amino acids. CDR3 residues: CASSFNYEQYF. CDR3 nucleotides: TGCGCCAGCAGCTTTAACTACGAGCAGTACTTC.

This chain uses TRBV4-1 with TRBJ1-5; tentatively, D is TRBD1 (6 bases). Trimming took 0 bases from V and 2 from J, leaving 11 bases between them. The CDR3 extends over 16 amino acids. Looked up from germline, CDR1 is MGHRA and CDR2 is YSYEKL. Written as DNA, the CDR3 is TGCGCCAGCAGCCAAGATAAGGGGGGGGGCAATCAGCCCCAGCATTTT. It is translated as CASSQDKGGGNQPQHF.

The chain couples TRBV19 to TRBJ2-6; 8 nucleotides align to TRBD1. Trimming took 5 bases from V and 4 from J; bases not matched to a gene: 7. The CDR3 contains 16 residues. The germline CDR1 and CDR2 sequences are LNHDA and SQIVND (reference sequence). The CDR3 here is CASSPKTGVGANVLTF. The CDR3 coding sequence is TGTGCCAGTAGTCCTAAGACAGGGGTGGGGGCCAACGTCCTGACTTTC.

The chain couples TRBV9 to TRBJ2-2, with unresolved D. Germline CDR1 is SGDLS and CDR2 is YYNGEE. V lost 3 bases and J lost 6, with 6 bases in between. CDR3 length equals 12 residues. The CDR3 loop reads CASSASAGELFF. CDR3 nucleotides: TGTGCCAGCAGCGCCTCCGCCGGGGAGCTGTTTTTT.

This clone was seen only once. The chain recombines TRBV5-1 with TRBJ2-7, with 8 positions matching TRBD1. The CDR3 loop spans 15 amino acids. Trimming removed 1 base from V and 0 bases from J; junction bases left unmatched: 3. From germline, CDR1 is SGHRS and CDR2 YFSETQ. The CDR3 loop reads CASSLTTGVSYEQYF. The CDR3, as DNA: TGCGCCAGCAGCTTGACGACAGGGGTCTCCTACGAGCAGTACTTC.

The V and J genes are TRBV7-9 and TRBJ1-1; D unresolved. V lost 4 bases and J 3 bases, leaving 12 bases between the germline ends. The CDR3 loop spans 14 amino acids. The germline gives CDR1 SEHNR, CDR2 FQNEAQ (reference sequence). CDR3 protein: CASSSNVVDTEAFF. DNA of the CDR3: TGTGCCAGCAGCTCTAATGTCGTTGACACTGAAGCTTTCTTT.

The chain carries TRBV27 and TRBJ2-1, with 7 positions matching TRBD2. The CDR3 contains 15 residues. CDR1 and CDR2 (germline): MNHEY, SMNVEV (reference sequence). J was trimmed by 5 bases and V by 4 bases; bases with no gene match: 8. This CDR3 is CASSSGLRANNEQFF. In nucleotides, the CDR3 is TGTGCCAGCAGTTCGGGACTAAGGGCCAACAATGAGCAGTTCTTC.

In its sample, this clone was seen a few times. This chain uses TRBV6-1 with TRBJ2-5, with 10 bases that match TRBD1. Trimming took 10 bases from V and 4 from J; bases not matched to a gene: 6. Germline CDR1 reads MNHNS; CDR2 reads SASEGT. The CDR3 covers 13 residues. The CDR3 sequence: CATAGTGVETQYF. The CDR3 DNA sequence: TGTGCCACCGCCGGGACAGGGGTAGAGACCCAGTACTTC.

The chain carries TRBV27 and TRBJ2-1; TRBD2 might be the D (7 bases). This CDR3 contains 15 residues. Germline CDR1 is MNHEY and CDR2 is SMNVEV (reference sequence). The V end lost 2 bases, the J end lost 7 bases, and 15 bases lay between the germline ends. The CDR3 loop reads CASSLSGRGENEQFF. CDR3 sequence (DNA): TGTGCCAGCAGTTTAAGTGGGAGGGGGGAGAATGAGCAGTTCTTC.

The chain has TRBV7-8 and TRBJ1-5, with unresolved D. Trimming cost V 0 bases and J 9 bases, with 15 bases left between them. The CDR3 runs to 15 residues. Germline loops: CDR1 SGHVS, CDR2 FQNEAQ. The CDR3 coding sequence is TGTGCCAGCAGCTTAGCGGAGTTAGGAGGGAGGCCCCAGCATTTT. Translation gives CASSLAELGGRPQHF. The variable domain in full, completed from reference TRBV7-8 and TRBJ1-5, reads GAGVSQSPRYKVAKRGQDVALRCDPISGHVSLFWYQQALGQGPEFLTYFQNEAQLDKSGLPSDRFFAERPEGSVSTLKIQRTQQEDSAVYLCASSLAELGGRPQHFGDGTRLSIL.

This chain links TRBV7-8 with TRBJ2-7; a weak D match, TRBD2 (5 bases). Germline assignment: CDR1 SGHVS and CDR2 FQNEAQ. CDR3 length: 12 amino acids. V lost 4 bases, J lost 4 bases, and 8 bases lay in between. CDR3 nucleotides: TGTGCCAGCAGCTCACTAGGGTACGAGCAGTACTTC. Amino acid sequence: CASSSLGYEQYF.

This clone was detected only a few times. The V and J genes are TRBV6-1 and TRBJ2-3; 8 bases line up with TRBD2. The V gene end was trimmed by 1 base and the J gene end by 0 bases; junction bases not matched to a gene: 3. CDR1 and CDR2 (germline): MNHNS, SASEGT. The CDR3 contains 16 residues. The chain's CDR3 is CASSEGSGGSTDTQYF. The CDR3 DNA reads as TGTGCCAGCAGTGAAGGGAGCGGGGGAAGCACAGATACGCAGTATTTT.

The gene calls are TRBV28 and TRBJ1-1; 10 nucleotides line up with TRBD1. The CDR3 length is 12 residues. V shed 6 bases, J shed 9 bases, and the junction held 4 bases outside the gene matches. Per the germline V gene, CDR1 is MDHEN and CDR2 is SYDVKM. The CDR3 region has the DNA TGTGCCAGCAGGGGACAGGGGCCTCAAGCTTTCTTT. Its translation is CASRGQGPQAFF.

This chain joins TRBV27 and TRBJ1-5; TRBD1 aligns across 8 bases. The length of the CDR3 is 14 residues. The J segment lost 9 bases and the V segment lost 6 bases, leaving 10 bases of the junction unmatched. Germline lookup yields CDR1 MNHEY and CDR2 SMNVEV (reference sequence). CDR3 DNA: TGTGCCAGCAGCCCTTACAGGGGGACGGGGCCCCAGCATTTT. This gives the protein CASSPYRGTGPQHF.

This clone was counted once. This rearrangement joins TRBV5-1 to TRBJ1-1, with 7 bases matching TRBD1. Unmatched junction bases numbered 8, after V lost 4 bases and J lost 2 bases. The CDR3 is 15 amino acids. Germline values: CDR1 SGHRS, CDR2 YFSETQ. The CDR3 region is CASSLRGTANTEAFF. CDR3 DNA sequence: TGCGCCAGCAGCCTCCGTGGGACAGCAAACACTGAAGCTTTCTTT.

The chain combines TRBV27 with TRBJ2-7, with TRBD1 matching over 11 bases. Trimming at V came to 10 bases and at J to 4 bases, leaving 9 bases not matched to a gene. Germline CDR1 MNHEY, CDR2 SMNVEV (reference sequence). This CDR3 spans 14 amino acids. The CDR3: CANSGTGGSYEQYF. The CDR3 nucleotides are TGTGCCAACTCCGGGACAGGGGGTTCTTACGAGCAGTACTTC.

V is TRBV25-1 and J is TRBJ1-2; TRBD1 matches at 7 bases. Losses at the gene ends were 6 bases for V and 3 bases for J; bases not matched to a gene: 13. The CDR3 extends over 16 amino acids. Germline V lookup: CDR1 MGHDK, CDR2 SYGVNS. CDR3 coding DNA: TGTGCCAGCAGCTGGAGACAGGGAGGAGAGGACTATGGCTACACCTTC. Translated, it gives CASSWRQGGEDYGYTF.

The chain combines TRBV6-5 with TRBJ1-1; tentatively, D is TRBD1 (6 bases). The germline gives CDR1 MNHEY, CDR2 SVGAGI. V was pared by 6 bases and J by 1 base, with 9 bases between. This CDR3 region has 13 residues. The CDR3, as DNA: TGTGCCAGCAGCCTCAGGGGGAACACTGAAGCTTTCTTT. Its translation is CASSLRGNTEAFF.

The rearrangement uses TRBV27 and TRBJ1-4, with D possibly TRBD1 on 5 matching bases. The length of the CDR3 is 15 residues. The germline V gene encodes CDR1 MNHEY and CDR2 SMNVEV (reference sequence). V was clipped by 3 bases and J by 4 bases, with 12 bases between them. Written as DNA, the CDR3 is TGTGCCAGCAGTTTCATGGGGGGTTTTAATGAAAAACTGTTTTTT. Its protein is CASSFMGGFNEKLFF.